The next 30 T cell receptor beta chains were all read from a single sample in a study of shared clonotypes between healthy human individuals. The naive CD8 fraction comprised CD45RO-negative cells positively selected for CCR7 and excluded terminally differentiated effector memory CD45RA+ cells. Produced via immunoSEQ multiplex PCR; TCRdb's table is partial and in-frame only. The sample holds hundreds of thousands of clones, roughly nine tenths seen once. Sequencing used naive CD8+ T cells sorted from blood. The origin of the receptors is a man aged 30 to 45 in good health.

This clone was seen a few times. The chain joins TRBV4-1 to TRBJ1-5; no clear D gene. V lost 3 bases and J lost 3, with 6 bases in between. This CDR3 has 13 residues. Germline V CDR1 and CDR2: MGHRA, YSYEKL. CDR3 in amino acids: CASSQALNQPQHF. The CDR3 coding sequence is TGCGCCAGCAGCCAGGCCCTCAATCAGCCCCAGCATTTT.

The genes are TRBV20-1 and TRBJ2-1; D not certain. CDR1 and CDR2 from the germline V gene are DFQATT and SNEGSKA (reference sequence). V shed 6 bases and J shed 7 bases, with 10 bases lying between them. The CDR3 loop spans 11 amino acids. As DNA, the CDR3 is TGCAGTGCCCGTGCGTTTAATGAGCAGTTCTTC. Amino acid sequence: CSARAFNEQFF.

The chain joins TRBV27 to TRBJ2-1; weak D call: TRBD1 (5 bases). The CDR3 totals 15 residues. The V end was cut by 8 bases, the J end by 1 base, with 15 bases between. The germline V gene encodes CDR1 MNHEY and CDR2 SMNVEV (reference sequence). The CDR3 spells CASCEVGASYNEQFF. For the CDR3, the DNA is TGTGCCAGCTGTGAGGTAGGGGCATCCTACAATGAGCAGTTCTTC.

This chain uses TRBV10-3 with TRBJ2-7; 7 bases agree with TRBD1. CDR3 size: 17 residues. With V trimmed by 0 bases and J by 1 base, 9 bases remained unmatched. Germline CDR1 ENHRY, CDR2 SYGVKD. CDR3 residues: CAISESFWDRSSYEQYF. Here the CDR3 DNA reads TGTGCCATCAGTGAGTCTTTTTGGGACAGAAGTTCCTACGAGCAGTACTTC.

The CDR3 nucleotides read TGTGCCATCAGTGAGTTACTAGCGGGAAAGTACGAGCAGTACTTC. Protein: CAISELLAGKYEQYF. The chain combines TRBV10-3 with TRBJ2-7; TRBD2 aligns across 10 bases. Germline values: CDR1 ENHRY, CDR2 SYGVKD. V was pared by 1 base and J by 4 bases, with 4 bases of the junction left unmatched. The CDR3 covers 15 residues.

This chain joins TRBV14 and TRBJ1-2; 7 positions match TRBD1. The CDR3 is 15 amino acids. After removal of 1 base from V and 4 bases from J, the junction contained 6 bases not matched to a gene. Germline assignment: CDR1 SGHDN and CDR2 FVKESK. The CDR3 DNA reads TGTGCCAGCAGCCAAGTCGACAGGGAGGGCTATGGCTACACCTTC. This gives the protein CASSQVDREGYGYTF.

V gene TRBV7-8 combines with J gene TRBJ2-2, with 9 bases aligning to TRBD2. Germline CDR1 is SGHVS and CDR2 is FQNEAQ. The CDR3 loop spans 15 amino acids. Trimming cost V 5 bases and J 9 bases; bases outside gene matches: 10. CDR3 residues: CASSERTSVLRELFF. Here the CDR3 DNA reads TGTGCCAGCAGCGAACGGACTAGCGTCCTCCGGGAGCTGTTTTTT.

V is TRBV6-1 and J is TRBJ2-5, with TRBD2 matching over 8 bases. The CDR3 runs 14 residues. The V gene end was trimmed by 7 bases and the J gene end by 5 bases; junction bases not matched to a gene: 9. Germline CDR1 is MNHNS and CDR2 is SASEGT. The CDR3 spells CASKPKRERETQYF. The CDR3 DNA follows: TGTGCCAGCAAACCTAAGCGGGAGAGGGAGACCCAGTACTTC.

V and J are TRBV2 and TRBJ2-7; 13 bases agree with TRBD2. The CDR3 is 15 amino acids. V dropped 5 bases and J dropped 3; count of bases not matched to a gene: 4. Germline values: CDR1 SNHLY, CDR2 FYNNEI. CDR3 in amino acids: CASSQTSGRDYEQYF. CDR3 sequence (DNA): TGTGCCAGCAGTCAAACTAGCGGGAGGGACTACGAGCAGTACTTC.

CDR3 in amino acids: CASSLAPGRITNTGELFF. CDR3 nucleotides: TGCGCCAGCAGCTTGGCGCCGGGGAGGATAACGAACACCGGGGAGCTGTTTTTT. This chain uses TRBV5-1 with TRBJ2-2; a weak D match, TRBD2 (6 bases). The CDR3 has 18 amino acids. V was clipped by 0 bases and J by 0 bases, with 15 bases between them. Germline CDR1 SGHRS, CDR2 YFSETQ.

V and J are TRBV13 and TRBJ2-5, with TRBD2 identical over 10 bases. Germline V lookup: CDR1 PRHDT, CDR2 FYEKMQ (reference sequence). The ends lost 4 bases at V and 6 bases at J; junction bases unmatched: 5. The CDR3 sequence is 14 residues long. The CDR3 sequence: CASSSGLAKQTQYF. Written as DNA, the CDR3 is TGTGCCAGCAGCTCGGGACTAGCGAAACAGACCCAGTACTTC.

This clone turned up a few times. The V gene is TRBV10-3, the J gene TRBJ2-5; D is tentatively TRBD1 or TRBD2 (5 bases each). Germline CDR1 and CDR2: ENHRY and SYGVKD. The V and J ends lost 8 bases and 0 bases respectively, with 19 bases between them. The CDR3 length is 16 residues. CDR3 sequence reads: CAISRGEPSYQETQYF. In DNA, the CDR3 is TGTGCCATCTCCCGAGGGGAGCCCTCGTACCAAGAGACCCAGTACTTC.

CDR3 amino acids: CATQISSYNEQFF. DNA of the CDR3: TGTGCCACCCAGATAAGCTCCTACAATGAGCAGTTCTTC. This rearrangement joins TRBV27 to TRBJ2-1; D is unclear. The CDR3 consists of 13 residues. Trimming left V 10 bases short and J 0 bases short, with 10 bases between. In germline, CDR1 is MNHEY, CDR2 SMNVEV (reference sequence).

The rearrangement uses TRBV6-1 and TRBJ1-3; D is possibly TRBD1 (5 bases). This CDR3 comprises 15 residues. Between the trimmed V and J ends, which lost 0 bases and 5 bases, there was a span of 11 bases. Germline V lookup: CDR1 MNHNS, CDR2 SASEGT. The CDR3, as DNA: TGTGCCAGCAGTGAAGCGCGAGGGGTTAGAAACACCATATATTTT. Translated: CASSEARGVRNTIYF.

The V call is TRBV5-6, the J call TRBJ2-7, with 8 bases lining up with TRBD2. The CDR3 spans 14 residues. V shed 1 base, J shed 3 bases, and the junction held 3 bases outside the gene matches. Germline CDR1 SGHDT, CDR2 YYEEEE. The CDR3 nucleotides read TGTGCCAGCAGCTTGTTGGGGACTAGCTACGAGCAGTACTTC. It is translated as CASSLLGTSYEQYF.

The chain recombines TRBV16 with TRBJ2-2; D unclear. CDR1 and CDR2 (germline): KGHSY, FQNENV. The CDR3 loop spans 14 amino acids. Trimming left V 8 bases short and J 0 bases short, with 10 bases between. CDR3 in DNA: TGTGCCAGCGGCTGGGATACGAACACCGGGGAGCTGTTTTTT. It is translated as CASGWDTNTGELFF.

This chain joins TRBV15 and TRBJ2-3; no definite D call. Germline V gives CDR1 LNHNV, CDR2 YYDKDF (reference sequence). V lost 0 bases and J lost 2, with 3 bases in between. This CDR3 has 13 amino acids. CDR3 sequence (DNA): TGTGCCACCAGCAGAGAAAACACAGATACGCAGTATTTT. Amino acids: CATSRENTDTQYF.

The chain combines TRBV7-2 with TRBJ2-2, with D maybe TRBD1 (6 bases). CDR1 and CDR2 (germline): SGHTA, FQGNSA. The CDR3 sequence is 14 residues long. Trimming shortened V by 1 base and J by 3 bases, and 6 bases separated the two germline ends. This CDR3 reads CASSLEGDTGELFF. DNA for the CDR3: TGTGCCAGCAGCTTAGAGGGGGACACCGGGGAGCTGTTTTTT.

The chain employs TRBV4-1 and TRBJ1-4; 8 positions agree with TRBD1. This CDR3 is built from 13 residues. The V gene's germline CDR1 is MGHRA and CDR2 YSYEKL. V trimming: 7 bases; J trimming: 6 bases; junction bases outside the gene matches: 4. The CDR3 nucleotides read TGCGCCAGCACCGGGACAGGTGATGAAAAACTGTTTTTT. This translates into CASTGTGDEKLFF.

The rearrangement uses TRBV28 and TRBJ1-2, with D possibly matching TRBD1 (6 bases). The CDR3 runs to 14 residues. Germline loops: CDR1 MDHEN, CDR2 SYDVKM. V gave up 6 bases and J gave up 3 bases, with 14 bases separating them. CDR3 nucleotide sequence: TGTGCCAGCAGCGCGGGGAGGGGGGACTATGGCTACACCTTC. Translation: CASSAGRGDYGYTF.

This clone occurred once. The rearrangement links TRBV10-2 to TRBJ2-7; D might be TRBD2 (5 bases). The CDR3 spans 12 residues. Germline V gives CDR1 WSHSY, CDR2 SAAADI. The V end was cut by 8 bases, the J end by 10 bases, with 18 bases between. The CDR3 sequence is CASAWTSEGQYF. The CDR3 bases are TGCGCCAGCGCATGGACTTCCGAAGGACAGTACTTC.

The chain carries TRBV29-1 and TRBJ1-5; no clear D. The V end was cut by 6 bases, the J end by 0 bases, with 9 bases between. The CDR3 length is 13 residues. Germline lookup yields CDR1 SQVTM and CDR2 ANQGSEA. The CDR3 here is CSVGQDSNQPQHF. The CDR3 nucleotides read TGCAGCGTAGGGCAGGATAGCAATCAGCCCCAGCATTTT.

The CDR3 nucleotides read TGTGCCAGTAGTCCGGCTAGCGCCTACAATGAGCAGTTCTTC. Translation gives CASSPASAYNEQFF. The chain employs TRBV19 and TRBJ2-1; D may be TRBD2 (6 bases). Germline lookup yields CDR1 LNHDA and CDR2 SQIVND (reference sequence). This CDR3 has 14 amino acids. Trimming took off 5 bases at V and 2 bases at J, with 10 bases between the two ends.

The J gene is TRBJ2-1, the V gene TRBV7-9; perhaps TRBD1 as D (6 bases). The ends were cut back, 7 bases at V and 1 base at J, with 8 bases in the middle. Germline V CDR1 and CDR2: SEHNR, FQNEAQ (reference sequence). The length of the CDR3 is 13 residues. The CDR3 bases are TGTGCCAGCACAGGGGTGTCCTACAATGAGCAGTTCTTC. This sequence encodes CASTGVSYNEQFF.

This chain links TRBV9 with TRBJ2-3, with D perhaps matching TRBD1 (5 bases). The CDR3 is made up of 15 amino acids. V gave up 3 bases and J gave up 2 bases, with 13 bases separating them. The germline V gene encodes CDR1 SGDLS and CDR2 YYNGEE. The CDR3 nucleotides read TGTGCCAGCAGCGGATACAGGACCATCACAGATACGCAGTATTTT. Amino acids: CASSGYRTITDTQYF.

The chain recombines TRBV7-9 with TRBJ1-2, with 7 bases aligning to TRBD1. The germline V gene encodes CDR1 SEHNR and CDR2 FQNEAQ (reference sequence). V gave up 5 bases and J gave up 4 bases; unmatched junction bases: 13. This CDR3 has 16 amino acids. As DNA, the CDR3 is TGTGCCAGCAGCCTGACAGGGCTGGGTATCATCTATGGCTACACCTTC. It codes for CASSLTGLGIIYGYTF.

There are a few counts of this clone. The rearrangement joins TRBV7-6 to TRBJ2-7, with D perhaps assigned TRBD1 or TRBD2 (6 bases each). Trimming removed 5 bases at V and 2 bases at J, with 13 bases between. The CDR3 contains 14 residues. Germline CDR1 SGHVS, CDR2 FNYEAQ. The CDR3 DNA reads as TGTGCCAGCAGCGGGGGGCAGGAGCCCTACGAGCAGTACTTC. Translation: CASSGGQEPYEQYF. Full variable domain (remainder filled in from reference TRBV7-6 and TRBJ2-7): GAGVSQSPRYKVTKRGQDVALRCDPISGHVSLYWYRQALGQGPEFLTYFNYEAQQDKSGLPNDRFSAERPEGSISTLTIQRTEQRDSAMYRCASSGGQEPYEQYFGPGTRLTVT.

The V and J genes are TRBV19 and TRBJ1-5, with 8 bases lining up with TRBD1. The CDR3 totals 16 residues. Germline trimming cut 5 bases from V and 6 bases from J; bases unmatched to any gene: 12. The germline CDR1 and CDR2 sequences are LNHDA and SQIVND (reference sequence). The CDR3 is CASSSPGQGWRQPQHF. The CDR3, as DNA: TGTGCCAGTAGTTCCCCCGGACAGGGTTGGCGTCAGCCCCAGCATTTT.

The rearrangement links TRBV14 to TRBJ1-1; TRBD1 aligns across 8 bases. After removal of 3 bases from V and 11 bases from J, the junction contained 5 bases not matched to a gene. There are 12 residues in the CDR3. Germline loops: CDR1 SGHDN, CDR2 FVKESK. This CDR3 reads CASSHLTGGAFF. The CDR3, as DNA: TGTGCCAGCAGCCATCTAACAGGGGGGGCTTTCTTT.

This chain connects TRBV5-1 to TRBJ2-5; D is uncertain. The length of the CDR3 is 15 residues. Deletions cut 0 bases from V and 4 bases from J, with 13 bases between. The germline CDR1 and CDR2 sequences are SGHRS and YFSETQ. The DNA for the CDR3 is TGCGCCAGCAGCTTGGCCATTGCAGTTGGAGAGACCCAGTACTTC. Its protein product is CASSLAIAVGETQYF.